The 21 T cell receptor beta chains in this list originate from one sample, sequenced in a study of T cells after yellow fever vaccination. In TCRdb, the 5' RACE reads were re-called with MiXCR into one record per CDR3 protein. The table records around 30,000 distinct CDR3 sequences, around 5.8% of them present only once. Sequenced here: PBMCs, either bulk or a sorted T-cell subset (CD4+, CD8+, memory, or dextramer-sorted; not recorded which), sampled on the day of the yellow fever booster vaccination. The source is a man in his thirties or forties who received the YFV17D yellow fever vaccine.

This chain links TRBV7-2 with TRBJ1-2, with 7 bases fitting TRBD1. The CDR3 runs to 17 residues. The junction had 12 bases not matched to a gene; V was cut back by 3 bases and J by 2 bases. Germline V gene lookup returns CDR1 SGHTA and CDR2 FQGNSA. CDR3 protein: CASSFLGTEERNYGYTF. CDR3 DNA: TGTGCCAGCAGCTTCTTAGGGACAGAGGAACGAAACTATGGCTACACCTTC.

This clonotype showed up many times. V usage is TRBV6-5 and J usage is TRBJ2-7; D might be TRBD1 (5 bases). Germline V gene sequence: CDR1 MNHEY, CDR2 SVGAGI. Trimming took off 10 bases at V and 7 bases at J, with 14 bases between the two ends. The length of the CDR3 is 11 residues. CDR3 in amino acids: CATQGLGEQYF. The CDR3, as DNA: TGTGCCACCCAGGGCTTGGGGGAGCAGTACTTC.

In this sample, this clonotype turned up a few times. The CDR3 protein is CASSRTSSNYEQYF. Here the CDR3 DNA reads TGTGCCAGCAGCAGGACTAGCTCCAACTACGAGCAGTACTTC. This chain uses TRBV7-8 with TRBJ2-7; 8 bases match TRBD2. CDR3 size: 14 residues. Germline CDR1 is SGHVS and CDR2 is FQNEAQ. Trimming removed 5 bases from V and 3 bases from J; junction bases left unmatched: 6.

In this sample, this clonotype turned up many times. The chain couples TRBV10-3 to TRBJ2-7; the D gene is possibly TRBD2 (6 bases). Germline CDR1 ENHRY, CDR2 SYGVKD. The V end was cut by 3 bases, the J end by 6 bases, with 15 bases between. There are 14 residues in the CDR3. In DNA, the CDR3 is TGTGCCATCAGTGACGGGACTGTTTCCCTCGAGCAGTACTTC. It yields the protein CAISDGTVSLEQYF.

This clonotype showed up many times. The CDR3: CASSRTHSNQPQHF. CDR3 coding DNA: TGTGCCAGCAGTCGGACACATAGCAATCAGCCCCAGCATTTT. The V and J genes are TRBV12-3 or TRBV12-4 and TRBJ1-5; TRBD1 might be the D (5 bases). The V end lost 5 bases, the J end lost 0 bases, and 8 bases lay between the germline ends. The CDR3 spans 14 residues.

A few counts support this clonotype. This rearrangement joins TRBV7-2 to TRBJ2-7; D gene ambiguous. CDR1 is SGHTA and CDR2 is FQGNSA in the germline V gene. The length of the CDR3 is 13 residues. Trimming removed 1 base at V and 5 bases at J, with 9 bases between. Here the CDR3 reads CASSLGIEHEQYF. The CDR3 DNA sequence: TGTGCCAGCAGCTTAGGTATTGAACACGAGCAGTACTTC.

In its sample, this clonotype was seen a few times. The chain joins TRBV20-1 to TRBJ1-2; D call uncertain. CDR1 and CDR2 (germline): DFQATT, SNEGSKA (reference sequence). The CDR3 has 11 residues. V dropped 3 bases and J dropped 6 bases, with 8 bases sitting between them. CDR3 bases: TGCAGTGCTAGCCGGGTGGATGGCTACACCTTC. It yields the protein CSASRVDGYTF.

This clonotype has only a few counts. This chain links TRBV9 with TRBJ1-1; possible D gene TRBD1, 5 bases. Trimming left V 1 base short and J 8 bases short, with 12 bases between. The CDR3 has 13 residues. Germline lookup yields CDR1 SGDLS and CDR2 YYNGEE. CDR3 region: CASSVSSWTEAFF. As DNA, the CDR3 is TGTGCCAGCAGCGTAAGCAGCTGGACAGAAGCTTTCTTT.

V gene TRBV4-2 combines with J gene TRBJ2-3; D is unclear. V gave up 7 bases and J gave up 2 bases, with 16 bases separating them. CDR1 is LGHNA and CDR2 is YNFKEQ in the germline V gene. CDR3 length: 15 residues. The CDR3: CASTPSELDTDTQYF. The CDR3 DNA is TGTGCCAGCACCCCGTCGGAGTTGGACACAGATACGCAGTATTTT.

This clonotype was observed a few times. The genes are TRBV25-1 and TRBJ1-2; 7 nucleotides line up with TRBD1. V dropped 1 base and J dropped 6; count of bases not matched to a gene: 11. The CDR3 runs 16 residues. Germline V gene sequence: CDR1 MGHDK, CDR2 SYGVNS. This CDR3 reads CASSEFEGAGVDGYTF. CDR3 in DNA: TGTGCCAGCAGTGAATTCGAGGGGGCAGGGGTAGATGGCTACACCTTC.

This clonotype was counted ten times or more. Here the CDR3 reads CSVEMGSGPYNEQFF. CDR3 DNA: TGCAGCGTTGAAATGGGCAGTGGGCCCTACAATGAGCAGTTCTTC. This rearrangement joins TRBV29-1 to TRBJ2-1; D ambiguous. V lost 2 bases, J lost 2 bases, and 13 bases lay in between. This CDR3 has 15 residues. CDR1 and CDR2 from the germline V gene are SQVTM and ANQGSEA.

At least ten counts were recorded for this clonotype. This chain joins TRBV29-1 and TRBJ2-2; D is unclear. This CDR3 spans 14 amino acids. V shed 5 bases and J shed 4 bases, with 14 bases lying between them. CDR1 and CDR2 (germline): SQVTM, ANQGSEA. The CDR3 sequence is CSVCADYGTGELFF. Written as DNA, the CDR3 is TGCAGCGTTTGTGCCGATTACGGCACCGGGGAGCTGTTTTTT.

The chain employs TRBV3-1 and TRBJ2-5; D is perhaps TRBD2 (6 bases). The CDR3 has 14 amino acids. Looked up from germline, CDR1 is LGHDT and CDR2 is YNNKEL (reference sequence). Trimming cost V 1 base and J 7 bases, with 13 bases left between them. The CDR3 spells CASSQGGGAGTQYF. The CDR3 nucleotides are TGTGCCAGCAGCCAAGGCGGCGGGGCGGGGACCCAGTACTTC.

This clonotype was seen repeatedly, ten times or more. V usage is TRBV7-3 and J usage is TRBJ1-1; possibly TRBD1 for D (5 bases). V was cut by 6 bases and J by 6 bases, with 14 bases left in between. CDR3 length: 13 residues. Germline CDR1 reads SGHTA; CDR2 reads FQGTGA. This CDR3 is CASRARVDAEAFF. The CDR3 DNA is TGTGCCAGCAGGGCCAGGGTGGACGCTGAAGCTTTCTTT.

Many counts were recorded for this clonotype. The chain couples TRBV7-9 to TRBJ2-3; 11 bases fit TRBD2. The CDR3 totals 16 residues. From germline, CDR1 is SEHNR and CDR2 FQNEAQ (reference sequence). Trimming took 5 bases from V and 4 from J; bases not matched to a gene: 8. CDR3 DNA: TGTGCCAGCAGCCTAAAACCGGGACTAGCGGCAGATACGCAGTATTTT. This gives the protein CASSLKPGLAADTQYF.

As DNA, the CDR3 is TGTGCCTGGACAACCGGGACAGGCATTAACACCGGGGAGCTGTTTTTT. This translates into CAWTTGTGINTGELFF. The J gene is TRBJ2-2, the V gene TRBV30; 8 nucleotides match TRBD1. J was trimmed by 2 bases and V by 4 bases; bases with no gene match: 9. The germline V gene encodes CDR1 GTSNPN and CDR2 SVGIG (reference sequence). This CDR3 contains 16 residues.

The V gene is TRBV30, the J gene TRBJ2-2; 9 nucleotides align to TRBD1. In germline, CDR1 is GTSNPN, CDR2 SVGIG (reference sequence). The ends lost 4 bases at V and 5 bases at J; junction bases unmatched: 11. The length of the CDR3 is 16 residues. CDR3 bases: TGTGCCTGGAACAGGGGGCTAGGAGGGGAGACCGGGGAGCTGTTTTTT. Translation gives CAWNRGLGGETGELFF.

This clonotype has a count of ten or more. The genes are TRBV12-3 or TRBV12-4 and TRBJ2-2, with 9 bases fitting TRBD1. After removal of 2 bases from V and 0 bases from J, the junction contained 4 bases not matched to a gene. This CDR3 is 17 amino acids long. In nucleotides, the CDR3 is TGTGCCAGCAGTTTATCGGGACAGGGCTCGAACACCGGGGAGCTGTTTTTT. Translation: CASSLSGQGSNTGELFF.

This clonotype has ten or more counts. This chain's CDR3 is CATKTSGNTDTQYF. CDR3 DNA sequence: TGTGCCACAAAAACTAGCGGGAACACAGATACGCAGTATTTT. The chain employs TRBV15 and TRBJ2-3; 10 nucleotides line up with TRBD2. Losses at the gene ends were 9 bases for V and 2 bases for J; bases not matched to a gene: 5. The CDR3 is 14 amino acids. The germline CDR1 and CDR2 sequences are LNHNV and YYDKDF (reference sequence). The whole variable domain, filled in from reference TRBV15 and TRBJ2-3, reads DAMVIQNPRYQVTQFGKPVTLSCSQTLNHNVMYWYQQKSSQAPKLLFHYYDKDFNNEADTPDNFQSRRPNTSFCFLDIRSPGLGDTAMYLCATKTSGNTDTQYFGPGTRLTVL.

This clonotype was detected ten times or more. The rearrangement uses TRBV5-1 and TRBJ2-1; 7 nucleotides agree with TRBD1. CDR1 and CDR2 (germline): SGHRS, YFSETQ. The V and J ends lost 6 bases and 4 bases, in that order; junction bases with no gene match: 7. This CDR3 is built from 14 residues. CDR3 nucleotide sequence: TGCGCCAGCAACAGGGACAGCCCTTACAATGAGCAGTTCTTC. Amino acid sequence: CASNRDSPYNEQFF.

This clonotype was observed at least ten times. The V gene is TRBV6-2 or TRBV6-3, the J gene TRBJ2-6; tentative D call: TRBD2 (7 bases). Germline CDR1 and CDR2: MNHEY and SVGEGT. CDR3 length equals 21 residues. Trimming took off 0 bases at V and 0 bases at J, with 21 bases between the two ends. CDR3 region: CASSYSTGRGEGVSGANVLTF. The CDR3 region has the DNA TGTGCCAGCAGTTACTCGACAGGAAGAGGGGAGGGAGTCTCTGGGGCCAACGTCCTGACTTTC.